What follows are 20 T cell receptor beta chains derived from one specimen sequenced in a study of T cell responses to AZD1222 COVID-19 vaccine. Sequencing used immunoSEQ multiplex PCR; TCRdb keeps in-frame clones, though not all of them. The table has about 70,000 clones, approximately 85% seen once. Sequencing used peripheral blood, obtained on day 0 of MenACWY control vaccination. These receptors all come from an adult in good health.

The chain employs TRBV19 and TRBJ1-6; TRBD1 agrees at 7 bases. The CDR3 covers 17 residues. Germline CDR1 is LNHDA and CDR2 is SQIVND (reference sequence). V shed 3 bases and J 7 bases; nucleotides not matched to a gene: 12. The CDR3 region is CASSIHTDRTGNSPLHF. The CDR3 nucleotides read TGTGCCAGTAGTATTCATACCGACCGGACAGGAAATTCACCCCTCCACTTT.

Notes on this clone: The same CDR3 is also encoded by other DNA sequences in this sample. V gene TRBV5-1 combines with J gene TRBJ2-1; D is unresolved. This CDR3 is built from 14 residues. Germline loops: CDR1 SGHRS, CDR2 YFSETQ. The V and J ends lost 0 bases and 2 bases respectively, with 6 bases between them. The CDR3 nucleotides are TGCGCCAGCAGCTTGGGGCAGGCCTACAATGAGCAGTTCTTC. Translated: CASSLGQAYNEQFF.

The chain carries TRBV19 and TRBJ1-1; tentatively, D is TRBD1 (5 bases). From germline, CDR1 is LNHDA and CDR2 SQIVND (reference sequence). The length of the CDR3 is 13 residues. The V and J ends lost 7 bases and 0 bases respectively, with 9 bases between them. The CDR3 coding sequence is TGTGCCAGTATGGGGACCCTGAACACTGAAGCTTTCTTT. It yields the protein CASMGTLNTEAFF.

The rearrangement links TRBV9 to TRBJ1-2, with 9 bases fitting TRBD1. The CDR3 runs to 14 residues. Germline V lookup: CDR1 SGDLS, CDR2 YYNGEE. Unmatched junction bases numbered 8, after V lost 3 bases and J lost 8 bases. The CDR3 region has the DNA TGTGCCAGCAGCGGAGGACAGGGGATCGGCGGCTACACCTTC. Translation gives CASSGGQGIGGYTF.

The chain has TRBV18 and TRBJ1-2; a possible D gene is TRBD1 (5 bases). Germline V CDR1 and CDR2: KGHSH, LQKENI. This CDR3 has 13 amino acids. V was clipped by 3 bases and J by 7 bases, with 12 bases between them. The CDR3 DNA reads as TGTGCCAGCTCACCCGAAGGGGATAGTGGCTACACCTTC. It is translated as CASSPEGDSGYTF.

The CDR3 nucleotides read TGTGCCAGCAGCCCACCGGCCGATACGCAGTATTTT. Protein sequence: CASSPPADTQYF. V gene TRBV7-9 combines with J gene TRBJ2-3; D is undetermined. Per germline, CDR1 SEHNR and CDR2 FQNEAQ (reference sequence). V was cut by 5 bases and J by 6 bases, with 9 bases left in between. The CDR3 sequence is 12 residues long. Together with reference TRBV7-9 and TRBJ2-3, the CDR3 gives the full variable domain: DTGVSQNPRHKITKRGQNVTFRCDPISEHNRLYWYRQTLGQGPEFLTYFQNEAQLEKSRLLSDRFSAERPKGSFSTLEIQRTEQGDSAMYLCASSPPADTQYFGPGTRLTVL.

This sequence joins TRBV21-1 and TRBJ2-7; TRBD2 reflects the table's D call only, with no check against the DNA. TRBV21-1 has pseudogene status. CDR3 length: 14 residues. Here the CDR3 DNA reads TGTGCCAGCAGCAGTACCGTAGTCTCCTACGAGCAGTACTTC. It yields the protein CASSSTVVSYEQYF.

The chain recombines TRBV9 with TRBJ2-1, with D maybe TRBD1 (5 bases). This CDR3 is built from 15 residues. CDR1 is SGDLS and CDR2 is YYNGEE in the germline V gene. Trimming stripped 0 bases from V and 0 bases from J, with 7 bases between. The CDR3 sequence is CASSVGQNSYNEQFF. The CDR3 DNA reads TGTGCCAGCAGCGTAGGACAGAACTCCTACAATGAGCAGTTCTTC. Full variable domain (rest looked up from reference TRBV9 and TRBJ2-1): DSGVTQTPKHLITATGQRVTLRCSPRSGDLSVYWYQQSLDQGLQFLIQYYNGEERAKGNILERFSAQQFPDLHSELNLSSLELGDSALYFCASSVGQNSYNEQFFGPGTRLTVL.

The chain has TRBV20-1 and TRBJ2-1; D uncertain. CDR3 length: 10 amino acids. Germline V gene lookup returns CDR1 DFQATT and CDR2 SNEGSKA (reference sequence). Trimming took 7 bases from V and 5 from J, leaving 6 bases between them. For the CDR3, the DNA is TGCAGTGGATCAGACAATGAGCAGTTCTTC. This translates into CSGSDNEQFF.

The chain uses TRBV29-1 and TRBJ2-1, with 10 positions matching TRBD2. The CDR3 has 12 amino acids. The V gene end was trimmed by 7 bases and the J gene end by 8 bases; junction bases not matched to a gene: 5. The germline V gene encodes CDR1 SQVTM and CDR2 ANQGSEA. For the CDR3, the DNA is TGCAGCGGCAGCGGGGGGGCGCATGAGCAGTTCTTC. This gives the protein CSGSGGAHEQFF.

The gene calls are TRBV6-5 and TRBJ2-1; 11 nucleotides align to TRBD2. The CDR3 consists of 16 residues. Germline assignment: CDR1 MNHEY and CDR2 SVGAGI. V was clipped by 4 bases and J by 4 bases; unmatched bases: 6. CDR3 nucleotides: TGTGCCAGCAGTTCCCAACGGACTAGCGGGTACAATGAGCAGTTCTTC. As protein: CASSSQRTSGYNEQFF.

V usage is TRBV5-6 and J usage is TRBJ2-1, with D unresolved. Germline assignment: CDR1 SGHDT and CDR2 YYEEEE. CDR3 length: 12 residues. V was cut by 4 bases and J by 8 bases, with 10 bases left in between. CDR3 region: CASSHLSHEQFF. The CDR3 DNA is TGTGCCAGCAGCCATCTGTCTCATGAGCAGTTCTTC.

This clone has a single count. This sequence joins TRBV3-1 (or the pseudogene TRBV3-2) and TRBJ1-4; TRBD1 matches at 9 bases. Germline CDR1 reads LGHDT; CDR2 reads YNNKEL (reference sequence). The CDR3 contains 14 residues. The V gene end was trimmed by 3 bases and the J gene end by 12 bases; junction bases not matched to a gene: 8. The CDR3 spells CASSHRDRVGELFF. The CDR3 nucleotides are TGTGCCAGCAGCCATAGGGACAGGGTGGGGGAACTGTTTTTT.

This chain joins TRBV30 and TRBJ2-5, with D unclear. Germline V lookup: CDR1 GTSNPN, CDR2 SVGIG (reference sequence). V shed 5 bases and J shed 7 bases, with 20 bases lying between them. This CDR3 spans 14 amino acids. CDR3 residues: CAWGLGGPDGTQYF. The CDR3 DNA reads as TGTGCCTGGGGGCTGGGTGGACCGGATGGGACCCAGTACTTC.

The chain combines TRBV3-1 (or the pseudogene TRBV3-2) with TRBJ2-5; the D gene is possibly TRBD2 (7 bases). Germline V gives CDR1 LGHDT, CDR2 YNNKEL (reference sequence). Trimming shortened V by 4 bases and J by 4 bases, and 13 bases separated the two germline ends. The CDR3 covers 14 residues. The CDR3 DNA reads as TGTGCCAGCAGCCTTATGGGGGGGGCAGAGACCCAGTACTTC. It codes for CASSLMGGAETQYF.

The chain joins TRBV5-1 to TRBJ2-7; 10 bases fit TRBD1. Germline CDR1 reads SGHRS; CDR2 reads YFSETQ. The CDR3 length is 14 residues. V lost 3 bases and J lost 5; bases outside the gene matches: 5. The DNA of the CDR3 is TGCGCCAGCAGCTCCGGGACAGGGGACAACGAGCAGTACTTC. Amino acids: CASSSGTGDNEQYF.

The rearrangement links TRBV27 to TRBJ2-2; D is unresolved. V lost 6 bases to trimming and J lost 1 base, with 0 bases between them. The V gene's germline CDR1 is MNHEY and CDR2 SMNVEV (reference sequence). This CDR3 region has 11 residues. The CDR3 protein is CASRNTGELFF. The DNA for the CDR3 is TGTGCCAGCAGGAACACCGGGGAGCTGTTTTTT.

V and J are TRBV25-1 and TRBJ1-2; TRBD1 matches 8 bases. The CDR3 loop spans 14 amino acids. CDR1 MGHDK and CDR2 SYGVNS come from the germline V gene. With V trimmed by 4 bases and J by 8 bases, 9 bases remained unmatched. The CDR3 DNA reads TGTGCCAGCAGTGCACAGGGGGATCTTGGAGGCTACACCTTC. Translation gives CASSAQGDLGGYTF.

The chain links TRBV4-3 to TRBJ2-1; 13 bases match TRBD2. The CDR3 has 17 amino acids. V gave up 0 bases and J gave up 7 bases; unmatched junction bases: 6. CDR1 is LGHNA and CDR2 is YSLEER in the germline V gene. The CDR3 loop reads CASSQDITSGGANEQFF. Here the CDR3 DNA reads TGCGCCAGCAGCCAAGATATCACTAGCGGGGGGGCAAATGAGCAGTTCTTC.

This clone showed up just a few times. J is TRBJ2-3 and V is TRBV7-2; 7 bases map to TRBD2. Looked up from germline, CDR1 is SGHTA and CDR2 is FQGNSA. Trimming removed 1 base from V and 4 bases from J; junction bases left unmatched: 8. This CDR3 has 16 amino acids. CDR3 bases: TGTGCCAGCAGCTTAGACGGCGGGGGAAGCGCAGATACGCAGTATTTT. Its translation is CASSLDGGGSADTQYF.